The present entry profiles one T cell receptor beta chain with its context. The antigen remains unidentified. Every donor was a healthy Caucasian. This sample was included in a study of identical twins. Study-wide results and limits: Excess twin sharing in beta out-of-frame sequences was weaker. Out-of-frame sharing of TCR alpha in monozygotic twins was underestimated by models. With abundant cord blood beta clonotypes, insertions were fewer; memory repertoires showed no such pattern.

TCRdb analysed the 5' RACE reads with MiXCR anew, one entry per CDR3 protein. The data hold 1.5 million or so distinct CDR3 sequences, with under 35% observed a single time. The TCR sequence derives from a newborn girl in good health. Input material: cord blood.

The CDR3 loop reads CSVEDLGTGDGYTF. In DNA form, the CDR3 reads TGCAGCGTTGAAGATCTTGGGACAGGGGATGGCTACACCTTC. The V call is TRBV29-1, the J call TRBJ1-2, with TRBD1 matching over 10 bases. V gave up 0 bases and J gave up 6 bases; unmatched junction bases: 4. The germline CDR1 and CDR2 sequences are SQVTM and ANQGSEA. The CDR3 totals 14 residues.